A selection of T cell receptor beta chains follows, all from one sample in a study of response to subunit inactivated influenza vaccine. MiXCR was run by TCRdb on the RT-PCR reads, yielding one entry per CDR3 protein. In the table there are about 780,000 distinct CDR3 sequences, roughly 18% of which are singletons. The sample was PBMCs from blood, taken more than 4 days after vaccination. Receptor source: a man aged 50-60 years who received an inactivated influenza vaccine. Both conserved end residues are part of each CDR3. Fields, in order: J gene, D gene, clone size, V gene, CDR3 DNA, CDR3 protein. The D gene is left open where the match is weak. Expanded clones are given a class, and other clones once, few, many or no size at all.

J gene: TRBJ2-5
D gene: TRBD1
clone size: once
V gene: TRBV7-6
CDR3 DNA: TGTGCCAGCAGCCCCTATCTCAGAGAGGGGGCAGAGACCCAGTACTTC
CDR3 protein: CASSPYLREGAETQYF

J gene: TRBJ2-2
D gene: TRBD1
clone size: few
V gene: TRBV20-1
CDR3 DNA: TGCAGTGCTACAGACAGGGCCCCAGGGGAGCTGTTTTTT
CDR3 protein: CSATDRAPGELFF

J gene: TRBJ2-5
D gene: TRBD1
clone size: few
V gene: TRBV24-1
CDR3 DNA: TGTGCCACCAGTCCCGGGACAGGGAAGCAAGAGACCCAGTACTTC
CDR3 protein: CATSPGTGKQETQYF

J gene: TRBJ1-2
D gene: -
clone size: few
V gene: TRBV6-5
CDR3 DNA: TGTGCCAGCAGTTATGGTACAGGGAGGACCTATGGCTACACCTTC
CDR3 protein: CASSYGTGRTYGYTF

J gene: TRBJ1-6
D gene: TRBD1
clone size: few
V gene: TRBV12-3/TRBV12-4
CDR3 DNA: TGTGCCAGCAGTCTTGAGACAGGGGGCAGATCACCCCTCCACTTT
CDR3 protein: CASSLETGGRSPLHF

J gene: TRBJ2-4
D gene: -
clone size: -
V gene: TRBV21-1
CDR3 DNA: TGTGCCAGCAGCAAAAAACCCCCCAGGGTGAACATTCAGTACTTC
CDR3 protein: CASSKKPPRVNIQYF

J gene: TRBJ2-7
D gene: -
clone size: few
V gene: TRBV15
CDR3 DNA: TGTGCCACCAGCAGCCCAGGCTACGAGCAGTACTTC
CDR3 protein: CATSSPGYEQYF

J gene: TRBJ2-5
D gene: TRBD2
clone size: -
V gene: TRBV5-6
CDR3 DNA: TGTGCCAGCAGCACGGGACTAGCGGGAGTCGTCGGGACCCAGTACTTC
CDR3 protein: CASSTGLAGVVGTQYF

J gene: TRBJ2-1
D gene: TRBD2
clone size: few
V gene: TRBV2
CDR3 DNA: TGTGCCAGCAGTTGGACTAGCGGGGGGAATGACTACAATGAGCAGTTCTTC
CDR3 protein: CASSWTSGGNDYNEQFF

J gene: TRBJ2-7
D gene: TRBD1
clone size: few
V gene: TRBV7-3
CDR3 DNA: TGTGCCAGCAGCGGACAGGGCGGGTACGAGCAGTACTTC
CDR3 protein: CASSGQGGYEQYF

J gene: TRBJ2-7
D gene: TRBD1
clone size: many
V gene: TRBV5-6
CDR3 DNA: TGTGCCAGCAGCTTGAACAGGGGCGAGCAGTACTTC
CDR3 protein: CASSLNRGEQYF

J gene: TRBJ2-6
D gene: -
clone size: -
V gene: TRBV7-2
CDR3 DNA: TGTGCCAGCAGCTTAGAGGGGGGGGCCAACGTCCTGACTTTC
CDR3 protein: CASSLEGGANVLTF

J gene: TRBJ2-1
D gene: -
clone size: -
V gene: TRBV19
CDR3 DNA: TGTGCCAGTAGTATAGAGGCCTATACCCTGGTTAGGAGGGGTAACAATGAGCAGTTCTTC
CDR3 protein: CASSIEAYTLVRRGNNEQFF

J gene: TRBJ2-7
D gene: TRBD2
clone size: -
V gene: TRBV11-2
CDR3 DNA: TGTGCCAGCAGCTTAGGCGGGACTAGCGGGACTAAGCAGTACTTC
CDR3 protein: CASSLGGTSGTKQYF

J gene: TRBJ1-5
D gene: -
clone size: -
V gene: TRBV20-1
CDR3 DNA: TGCAGTGCTAGAGTGGGGCAGCAGCCCCAGCATTTT
CDR3 protein: CSARVGQQPQHF

J gene: TRBJ2-7
D gene: -
clone size: -
V gene: TRBV14
CDR3 DNA: TGTGCCAGCAGACCCACGGCGGGGTACGAGCAGTACTTC
CDR3 protein: CASRPTAGYEQYF

J gene: TRBJ1-3
D gene: -
clone size: -
V gene: TRBV2
CDR3 DNA: TGTGCCAGCAGTGAGGGTACAGTACGCTCTGGAAACACCATATATTTT
CDR3 protein: CASSEGTVRSGNTIYF

J gene: TRBJ2-3
D gene: -
clone size: -
V gene: TRBV7-2
CDR3 DNA: TGTGCCAGCAGCTTAGTCGAACCTGGGTACCCGTATTTT
CDR3 protein: CASSLVEPGYPYF

J gene: TRBJ2-7
D gene: TRBD1
clone size: few
V gene: TRBV12-3/TRBV12-4
CDR3 DNA: TGTGCCAGCAGAGACAGGGCCGGCTGGGAGCAGTACTTC
CDR3 protein: CASRDRAGWEQYF

J gene: TRBJ2-5
D gene: TRBD1
clone size: -
V gene: TRBV28
CDR3 DNA: TGTGCCAGCAGTTTATACCCTCAGACAGGGGGCGGTGAGACCCAGTACTTC
CDR3 protein: CASSLYPQTGGGETQYF

J gene: TRBJ2-7
D gene: -
clone size: -
V gene: TRBV7-8
CDR3 DNA: TGTGCCAGCAGCTGGCAACCACAGGGCCACTACGAGCAGTACTTC
CDR3 protein: CASSWQPQGHYEQYF

J gene: TRBJ2-7
D gene: -
clone size: -
V gene: TRBV7-9
CDR3 DNA: TGTGCCAGCAGCCCCGGGACTTACTTTCGGGACGAGCAGTACTTC
CDR3 protein: CASSPGTYFRDEQYF

J gene: TRBJ2-3
D gene: -
clone size: -
V gene: TRBV6-2/TRBV6-3
CDR3 DNA: TGTGCCACGCAAATTAGGCGAACAGATACGCAGTATTTT
CDR3 protein: CATQIRRTDTQYF

J gene: TRBJ1-1
D gene: TRBD1
clone size: -
V gene: TRBV6-1
CDR3 DNA: TGTGCCAGCAGTGAAAACAGGGGGCTGAGGAACACTGAAGCTTTCTTT
CDR3 protein: CASSENRGLRNTEAFF

J gene: TRBJ2-7
D gene: -
clone size: -
V gene: TRBV4-2
CDR3 DNA: TGTGCCAGCAGCGCCTTCGGGGACTACGAGCAGTACTTC
CDR3 protein: CASSAFGDYEQYF

J gene: TRBJ2-7
D gene: TRBD1
clone size: -
V gene: TRBV5-1
CDR3 DNA: TGCGCCAGCAGCCTCGGACCGGGACAGCCCTACGAGCAGTACTTC
CDR3 protein: CASSLGPGQPYEQYF

J gene: TRBJ2-2
D gene: TRBD2
clone size: -
V gene: TRBV5-1
CDR3 DNA: TGCGCCAGCAGCTTGTCGGGTAGGACTAGCGTCACCGGGGAGCTGTTTTTT
CDR3 protein: CASSLSGRTSVTGELFF

J gene: TRBJ1-4
D gene: TRBD1
clone size: few
V gene: TRBV20-1
CDR3 DNA: TGCAGTGCTAAAATTTTCGGCAGGGGGACAACTAATGAAAAACTGTTTTTT
CDR3 protein: CSAKIFGRGTTNEKLFF

J gene: TRBJ2-1
D gene: -
clone size: -
V gene: TRBV7-2
CDR3 DNA: TGTGCCAGCAGCTTAGCTGGCCTCTTTAATGAGCAGTTCTTC
CDR3 protein: CASSLAGLFNEQFF

J gene: TRBJ1-1
D gene: -
clone size: few
V gene: TRBV12-3/TRBV12-4
CDR3 DNA: TGTGCCAGCACCGAACTACCCATGAACACTGAAGCTTTCTTT
CDR3 protein: CASTELPMNTEAFF

J gene: TRBJ1-1
D gene: -
clone size: few
V gene: TRBV12-3/TRBV12-4
CDR3 DNA: TGTGCCAGCAGTTTTACGGGGTATCCTGAAGCTTTCTTT
CDR3 protein: CASSFTGYPEAFF

J gene: TRBJ2-5
D gene: TRBD2
clone size: few
V gene: TRBV6-5
CDR3 DNA: TGTGCCAGCAGTTACTCGAGAGAGCGGGAGGGCCAGCGTAAGACCCAGTACTTC
CDR3 protein: CASSYSREREGQRKTQYF

J gene: TRBJ2-1
D gene: TRBD1
clone size: many
V gene: TRBV29-1
CDR3 DNA: TGCAGCGTTGCGCGAACAGGGGTGAATGAGCAGTTCTTC
CDR3 protein: CSVARTGVNEQFF

J gene: TRBJ2-6
D gene: -
clone size: -
V gene: TRBV7-8
CDR3 DNA: TGTGCCAGCAGCTTAGCGTGGGGGTCTGGGGCCAACGTCCTGACTTTC
CDR3 protein: CASSLAWGSGANVLTF

J gene: TRBJ2-3
D gene: -
clone size: -
V gene: TRBV2
CDR3 DNA: TGTGCCAGCAGTGAGCAAACACTAGCAACAGATACGCAGTATTTT
CDR3 protein: CASSEQTLATDTQYF

J gene: TRBJ2-1
D gene: TRBD2
clone size: -
V gene: TRBV3-1
CDR3 DNA: TGTGCCAGCAGCCGAACTACTAGCGGGAGGGCTTATGAGCAGTTCTTC
CDR3 protein: CASSRTTSGRAYEQFF

J gene: TRBJ1-2
D gene: TRBD1
clone size: few
V gene: TRBV9
CDR3 DNA: TGTGCCAGCAGCCCAGGGGGCGCTGATGGCTACACCTTC
CDR3 protein: CASSPGGADGYTF

J gene: TRBJ2-7
D gene: TRBD2
clone size: -
V gene: TRBV11-2
CDR3 DNA: TGTGCCAGCAGCTTGACTAGCGGGGAGCACGAGCAGTACTTC
CDR3 protein: CASSLTSGEHEQYF

J gene: TRBJ2-2
D gene: -
clone size: -
V gene: TRBV9
CDR3 DNA: TGTGCCAGCAGCCCCATAACCCGCACCGGGGAGCTGTTTTTT
CDR3 protein: CASSPITRTGELFF

J gene: TRBJ2-7
D gene: TRBD2
clone size: many
V gene: TRBV5-1
CDR3 DNA: TGCGCCAGCAGCTCGGGACTAGCGGGAGACGAGCAGTACTTC
CDR3 protein: CASSSGLAGDEQYF

J gene: TRBJ2-1
D gene: -
clone size: -
V gene: TRBV28
CDR3 DNA: TGTGCCAGCAGTTTAAGCAGGGGTAGGAATGAGCAGTTCTTC
CDR3 protein: CASSLSRGRNEQFF

J gene: TRBJ1-2
D gene: TRBD1
clone size: few
V gene: TRBV9
CDR3 DNA: TGTGCCAGCAGCGTAGAGGGGACAGGGGCGGCCCTCTATGGCTACACCTTC
CDR3 protein: CASSVEGTGAALYGYTF

J gene: TRBJ2-4
D gene: TRBD2
clone size: few
V gene: TRBV25-1
CDR3 DNA: TGTGCCAGCAGTGATGCCCCCACCTATGGGAGGGGTAAGGCCAAAAACATTCAGTACTTC
CDR3 protein: CASSDAPTYGRGKAKNIQYF

J gene: TRBJ2-3
D gene: -
clone size: many
V gene: TRBV4-1
CDR3 DNA: TGCGCCAGCAGCCGCGTCAGGGGAACAGATACGCAGTATTTT
CDR3 protein: CASSRVRGTDTQYF

J gene: TRBJ2-1
D gene: TRBD2
clone size: -
V gene: TRBV11-1
CDR3 DNA: TGTGCCAGCAGCCCTCCGCCTCGGCTAGCGGGTCTCTACAATGAGCAGTTCTTC
CDR3 protein: CASSPPPRLAGLYNEQFF

J gene: TRBJ2-5
D gene: TRBD2
clone size: few
V gene: TRBV29-1
CDR3 DNA: TGCAGCGCCGCCCCAGCGGGAGGTGGTGAGACCCAGTACTTC
CDR3 protein: CSAAPAGGGETQYF